This T cell receptor (beta chain) derives from a study of human T cells and chemical hapten exposure listed by TCRdb under 2021. Notes on the research overall: For sensitization, 2% DPC in acetone was applied to a 2 cm by 2 cm area of upper inner arm skin. Libraries were pooled for sequencing, and per-sample TCR yields varied mainly because of small differences in library volumes within the pool. The patient cohort, mostly female, included alopecia areata with under or over 50% scalp involvement, alopecia totalis and alopecia universalis. Both TCR alpha and TCR beta chains were sequenced from each blood RNA sample. Peripheral blood TCR repertoire changes were tracked in vivo in alopecia patients during primary and secondary sensitization to the hapten diphenylcyclopropenone (DPC). Weekly therapeutic DPC doses were additionally applied to the scalp of patients throughout the approximately 24-week study period. For TCR sequencing, blood came from approximately 29 alopecia patients at anywhere from one to four time points (pre-sensitization, 2, 6 and 24 weeks). Blood samples were taken from patients before sensitization (week 0) and then at 2, 6 and about 24 weeks after DPC sensitization. Patch tests used Finn chambers with 0.01% DPC on the upper back, scored after 6 days by International Contact Dermatitis Research Group standards. What the study reported, not specific to this receptor: The number of PT1 expanded TCRs positively correlated with patch test score, significant at thresholds 8, 16 and 32 but not 4. Because all patients had alopecia, a presumed autoimmune disease, the immune response of the patients might differ from that of healthy individuals. Repeated subsampling changed both the strength of the expansion versus patch-test correlation and the threshold at which that correlation became significant. DPC sensitization did not change the number of TCRs with a frequency above 1 in 1000, and there was no evidence of changes in global repertoire structure. Expanded TCRs formed significantly more large CDR3 similarity clusters than pre-sensitization or healthy control sets, consistent with antigen-driven responses.

Germline trimming: 2 bases from V, 2 bases from J; junction bases outside gene matches: 6. Reading the germline V gene gives CDR1 SQVTM and CDR2 ANQGSEA. The CDR3 has 16 amino acids, counting the end cysteine and phenylalanine. Only CDR3 DNA is held: 48 bases, read in frame from base 1. In light of the paper, this sample's time point label describes: patch test 3, about 24 weeks after DPC sensitization. The treatment or condition label corresponds to: therapeutic diphenylcyclopropenone sensitization with weekly scalp DPC. Total RNA was extracted from unfractionated whole blood that had been collected in Tempus Blood RNA tubes. Blood at each patch-test visit was drawn before the patch test was applied. To be eligible, patients had to be aged 18 to 70, diagnosed with alopecia and judged suitable for DPC therapy, while pregnant patients were excluded. Library prep was done by RACE. These reads were obtained on a NextSeq 500. Library preparation attached unique molecular identifiers to individual cDNA molecules for quantitative, reproducible TCR counting. The paper's data handling went like this. The median number of TCRs per sample was some 100,000, ranging from about 20,000 to 690,600. V, J and CDR3 annotation of the TCR reads was performed with the Decombinator software suite. For the PS versus PT1 abundance plots, all samples were subsampled to the same number of TCRs (28,000). TCRs were defined as expanded if absent before sensitization and observed at least eight times at the 2-week time point. The public reads were run again by TCRdb, first through fastp at Q25 and then through MiXCR, and only productive beta chains were kept. Each entry is one CDR3 protein sequence, shown with its most common DNA and genes. The V and J calls follow TCRdb's processing rather than the paper's. The sample table holds fewer than 50,000 distinct CDR3 sequences, of which over 7.5% were seen once. The ten most abundant clones make up 26% of the sample.

This clonotype was counted many times. What antigen it recognizes has not been identified. No base quality information exists; no much larger clone differs at one position. The sequences come from whole blood, collected in connection with sensitization to the hapten diphenylcyclopropenone (DPC). This receptor chain uses TRBV29-1 and TRBJ2-1, with 10 bases in between that match TRBD2. This TCR came from a middle-aged man with alopecia areata. Some clones in this sample may be carry-over from other donors' samples. The DNA sequence is TGCAGCGTTGAAACTAGCGGGAAAGAAGCCTACAATGAGCAGTTCTTC. It codes for CSVETSGKEAYNEQFF.